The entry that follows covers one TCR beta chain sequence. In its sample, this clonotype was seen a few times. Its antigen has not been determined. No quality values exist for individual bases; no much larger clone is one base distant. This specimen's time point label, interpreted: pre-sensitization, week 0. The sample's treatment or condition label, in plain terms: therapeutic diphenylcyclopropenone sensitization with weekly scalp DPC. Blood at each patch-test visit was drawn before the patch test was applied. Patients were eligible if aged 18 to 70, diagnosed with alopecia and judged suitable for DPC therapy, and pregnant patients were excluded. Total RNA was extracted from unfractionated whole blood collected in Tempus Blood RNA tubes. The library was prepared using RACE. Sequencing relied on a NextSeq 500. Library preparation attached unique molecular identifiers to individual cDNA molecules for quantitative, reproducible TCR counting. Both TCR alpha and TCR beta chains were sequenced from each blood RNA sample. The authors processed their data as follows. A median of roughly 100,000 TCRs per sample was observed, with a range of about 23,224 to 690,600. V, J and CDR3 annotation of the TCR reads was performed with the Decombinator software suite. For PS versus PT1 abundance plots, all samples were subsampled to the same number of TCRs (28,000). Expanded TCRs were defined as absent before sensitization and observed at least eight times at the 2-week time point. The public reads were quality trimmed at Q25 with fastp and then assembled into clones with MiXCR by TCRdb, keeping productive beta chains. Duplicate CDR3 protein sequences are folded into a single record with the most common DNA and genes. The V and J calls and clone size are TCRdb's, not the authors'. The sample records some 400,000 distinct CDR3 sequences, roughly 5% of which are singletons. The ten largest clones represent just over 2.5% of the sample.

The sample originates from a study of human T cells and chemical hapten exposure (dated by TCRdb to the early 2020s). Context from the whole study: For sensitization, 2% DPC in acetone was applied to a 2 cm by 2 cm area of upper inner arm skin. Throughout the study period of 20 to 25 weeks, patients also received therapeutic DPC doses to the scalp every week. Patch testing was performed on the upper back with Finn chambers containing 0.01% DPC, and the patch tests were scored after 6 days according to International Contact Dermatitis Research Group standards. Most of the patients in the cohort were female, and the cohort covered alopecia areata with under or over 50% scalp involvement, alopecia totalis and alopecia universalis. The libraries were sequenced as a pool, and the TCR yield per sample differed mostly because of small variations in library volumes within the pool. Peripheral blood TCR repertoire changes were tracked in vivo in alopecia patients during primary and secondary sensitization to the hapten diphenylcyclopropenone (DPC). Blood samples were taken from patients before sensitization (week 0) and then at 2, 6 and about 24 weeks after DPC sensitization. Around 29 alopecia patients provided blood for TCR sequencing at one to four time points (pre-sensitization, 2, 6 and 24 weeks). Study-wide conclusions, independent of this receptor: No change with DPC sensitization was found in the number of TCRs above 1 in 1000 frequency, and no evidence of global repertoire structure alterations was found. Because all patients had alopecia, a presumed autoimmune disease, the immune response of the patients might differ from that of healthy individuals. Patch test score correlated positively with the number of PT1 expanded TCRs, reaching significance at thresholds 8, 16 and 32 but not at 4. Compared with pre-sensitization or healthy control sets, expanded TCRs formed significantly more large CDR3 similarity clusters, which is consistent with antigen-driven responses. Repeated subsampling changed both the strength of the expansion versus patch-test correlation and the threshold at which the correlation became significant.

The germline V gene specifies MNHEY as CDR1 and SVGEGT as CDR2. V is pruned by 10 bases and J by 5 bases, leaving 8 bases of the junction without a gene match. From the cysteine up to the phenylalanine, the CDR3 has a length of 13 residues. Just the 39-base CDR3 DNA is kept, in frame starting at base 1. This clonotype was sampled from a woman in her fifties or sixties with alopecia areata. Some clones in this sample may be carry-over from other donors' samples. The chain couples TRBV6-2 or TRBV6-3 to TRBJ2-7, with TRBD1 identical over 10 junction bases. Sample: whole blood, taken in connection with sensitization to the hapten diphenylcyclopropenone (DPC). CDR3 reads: CATQGQGLDEQYF. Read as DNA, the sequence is TGTGCCACCCAGGGACAGGGGCTGGACGAGCAGTACTTC.